Detailed here is one TCR beta chain. Its antigen is as yet unknown. A junction boundary mismatches the germline segment, possibly from a read error. These data come from a study of tumor-infiltrating lymphocytes in primary liver carcinoma. Whole-study results and caveats: Tumor samples exhibited a significantly greater top-250-clone fraction than blood samples (p = 0.039). Samples, which were bulk and unsorted, did not allow CD4+ and CD8+ repertoires to be compared.

With a constant-region primer, TCR beta cDNA was made from approximately 450 ng of total RNA. Employing slightly modified ARM-PCR, three nested multiplex PCR rounds were run, and these gave rise to the TCR beta libraries. Both of the initial two PCR rounds ran for around 9 cycles and employed TRBV1-TRBV30 forward primers alongside a C-beta reverse primer. Using its own MiXCR run on the multiplex PCR reads, TCRdb lists one record per CDR3 protein. The data hold fewer than 350,000 distinct CDR3 sequences, with roughly two thirds observed a single time. Researchers drew blood RNA from unsorted whole blood and extracted germline DNA as well. The authors collected four milliliters of peripheral blood before surgery. The length of the CDR3 is 18 residues. Per the germline V gene, CDR1 is SGHAT and CDR2 is FQNNGV.

The clonotype originates from a man aged 35 to 55 with primary liver carcinoma and hepatitis B virus infection. Sequenced input: peripheral blood. The chain carries TRBV11-2 and TRBJ2-7; TRBD1 might be the D (5 bases). DNA of the CDR3: TGTGTCAGCAGCTTAAGCGTCTCGGCGCAGACAGTGAAAATGGAGCAATACTTC. This encodes CVSSLSVSAQTVKMEQYF. The variable domain in full, with the rest retrieved from reference TRBV11-2 and TRBJ2-7, is EAGVAQSPRYKIIEKRQSVAFWCNPISGHATLYWYQQILGQGPKLLIQFQNNGVVDDSQLPKDRFSAERLKGVDSTLKIQPAKLEDSAVYLCVSSLSVSAQTVKMEQYFGPGTRLTVT.